This T cell receptor beta chain is from a study of Graves' ophthalmopathy and Graves' hyperthyroidism. The overall study: Upon initial diagnosis and before any treatment, peripheral blood was collected. Findings of the study overall: Among expanded thyroid clonotypes above 0.001 frequency, most also occurred in blood.

Remarks on this clonotype: Its antigen is unknown.

The ends were cut back, 7 bases at V and 1 base at J, with 11 bases in the middle. The germline gives CDR1 SGDLS, CDR2 YYNGEE. The CDR3 consists of 13 residues. Exclusion criteria comprised other autoimmune diseases, uncontrolled infections, pregnancy or lactation in patients. Isolation of PBMCs was performed using about 9 ml of fresh peripheral blood. As the template, RNA transcripts were used to amplify TCR beta CDR3 regions. The first round was an RT-PCR with HTBI primers, and the second round was a multiplex PCR. TCRdb re-called the multiplex PCR reads through MiXCR, storing one row per CDR3 protein. The sample lists hundreds of thousands of distinct CDR3 sequences, 35% to 45% occurring once.

Specimen: peripheral blood. The source of this sequence is an adult man with Graves' ophthalmopathy. This rearrangement joins TRBV9 to TRBJ1-1; D perhaps matches TRBD1 (5 bases). The CDR3 bases are TGTGCCAGCCACCGTACAGGGAACACTGAAGCTTTCTTT. This encodes CASHRTGNTEAFF. The full variable domain, in which reference TRBV9 and TRBJ1-1 provide the parts outside the CDR3, is DSGVTQTPKHLITATGQRVTLRCSPRSGDLSVYWYQQSLDQGLQFLIQYYNGEERAKGNILERFSAQQFPDLHSELNLSSLELGDSALYFCASHRTGNTEAFFGQGTRLTVV.